The 25 T cell receptor beta chains below all came from one sample that was sequenced in a study of T cells in Graves' hyperthyroidism and ophthalmopathy. Amplification yielded TCR beta CDR3 regions, with RNA transcripts as the source. The TCR CDR3 was amplified in a first-round RT-PCR using the HTBI primer set. TCRdb re-analysed the multiplex PCR reads in MiXCR, keeping a single row per CDR3 protein. The sample carries about half a million distinct CDR3 sequences, more than 15% recorded once. The specimen sequenced was blood. Receptor source: a woman in her 30s with Graves' ophthalmopathy.

There are a few counts of this clonotype. The J gene is TRBJ2-1, the V gene TRBV6-2 or TRBV6-3; 9 nucleotides line up with TRBD2. Germline lookup yields CDR1 MNHEY and CDR2 SVGEGT. This CDR3 region has 15 residues. V was pared by 6 bases and J by 4 bases, with 7 bases of the junction left unmatched. CDR3 sequence reads: CASSIGSGRYNEQFF. DNA for the CDR3: TGTGCCAGCAGCATAGGCAGCGGGAGGTACAATGAGCAGTTCTTC.

The rearrangement links TRBV4-1 to TRBJ2-1; 15 nucleotides line up with TRBD2. The V gene's germline CDR1 is MGHRA and CDR2 YSYEKL. The J segment lost 9 bases and the V segment lost 0 bases, leaving 6 bases of the junction unmatched. The CDR3 length is 17 residues. The CDR3 is CASSQEGTSGRFGEQFF. The CDR3 DNA follows: TGCGCCAGCAGCCAAGAGGGGACTAGCGGGAGGTTCGGTGAGCAGTTCTTC.

In its sample, this clonotype was seen many times. CDR3 region: CASSKTARVLHNEQFF. The CDR3 bases are TGTGCCAGCAGCAAAACCGCCAGGGTACTTCACAATGAGCAGTTCTTC. This chain connects TRBV7-9 to TRBJ2-1, with TRBD1 as a possible D gene (5 bases). Germline lookup yields CDR1 SEHNR and CDR2 FQNEAQ (reference sequence). Between the trimmed V and J ends, which lost 5 bases and 5 bases, there was a span of 19 bases. The CDR3 is 16 amino acids.

This clonotype occurred a few times. This chain connects TRBV27 to TRBJ2-7; TRBD2 might be the D (5 bases). V was cut by 6 bases and J by 7 bases, with 13 bases left in between. The CDR3 totals 12 residues. In germline, CDR1 is MNHEY, CDR2 SMNVEV (reference sequence). The DNA of the CDR3 is TGTGCCAGCAGCCTTCAAACGGGGGAGCAGTACTTC. It translates to CASSLQTGEQYF.

This clonotype has at least ten counts. The V and J genes are TRBV12-3 or TRBV12-4 and TRBJ2-7, with TRBD2 identical over 15 bases. V gave up 3 bases and J gave up 5 bases; unmatched junction bases: 11. The CDR3 covers 18 residues. The CDR3 protein is CASSFGGLAGGPGHEQYF. CDR3 nucleotide sequence: TGTGCCAGCAGTTTCGGCGGACTAGCGGGAGGGCCTGGCCACGAGCAGTACTTC.

A remark on this clonotype: A much larger clone lies a single base off, so this may be a read error. This chain links TRBV30 with TRBJ2-7; D gene uncertain. Deletions cut 0 bases from V and 7 bases from J, with 10 bases between. There are 12 residues in the CDR3. Germline V gene sequence: CDR1 GTSNPN, CDR2 SVGIG (reference sequence). CDR3 loop: CAWSVGSSEQYF. The DNA for the CDR3 is TGTGCCTGGAGTGTAGGTTCCTCTGAGCAGTACTTC.

This clonotype was picked up many times. The V and J genes are TRBV29-1 and TRBJ2-1, with 10 bases identical to TRBD1. This CDR3 region has 17 residues. Germline trimming cut 7 bases from V and 4 bases from J; bases unmatched to any gene: 16. Germline loops: CDR1 SQVTM, CDR2 ANQGSEA. The CDR3 sequence: CSADHSGGQGMYNEQFF. The CDR3, as DNA: TGCAGCGCCGACCACTCCGGGGGACAGGGGATGTACAATGAGCAGTTCTTC.

In its sample, this clonotype was seen a few times. The rearrangement links TRBV11-2 to TRBJ2-1; D is perhaps TRBD2 (6 bases). Trimming cost V 5 bases and J 10 bases, with 18 bases left between them. This CDR3 contains 14 residues. Looked up from germline, CDR1 is SGHAT and CDR2 is FQNNGV. In DNA form, the CDR3 reads TGTGCCAGCAGCATCGGAGGGATCGATCTCGAGCAGTTCTTC. Its protein product is CASSIGGIDLEQFF.

This clonotype turned up a few times. This chain joins TRBV4-2 and TRBJ1-1; D may be TRBD1 (6 bases). The CDR3 totals 14 residues. CDR1 LGHNA and CDR2 YNFKEQ come from the germline V gene. V was pared by 5 bases and J by 0 bases, with 10 bases between. The CDR3: CASSGQLMNTEAFF. The DNA of the CDR3 is TGTGCCAGCAGCGGACAGTTAATGAACACTGAAGCTTTCTTT.

This clonotype was observed many times. The rearrangement links TRBV12-5 to TRBJ2-3; D gene unclear. This CDR3 spans 14 amino acids. CDR1 and CDR2 (germline): LGHNT, FRNRAP. Between the trimmed V and J ends, which lost 3 bases and 0 bases, there was a span of 7 bases. The CDR3 loop reads CASGLRTSTDTQYF. CDR3 coding DNA: TGTGCTAGTGGTTTAAGGACGAGCACAGATACGCAGTATTTT.

This clonotype has at least ten counts. The chain uses TRBV9 and TRBJ2-1; 7 positions agree with TRBD2. J was trimmed by 0 bases and V by 2 bases; bases with no gene match: 8. In germline, CDR1 is SGDLS, CDR2 YYNGEE. This CDR3 has 17 amino acids. Here the CDR3 DNA reads TGTGCCAGCAGCGTCCCAACTAGCGCCAGCTCCTACAATGAGCAGTTCTTC. Translation gives CASSVPTSASSYNEQFF.

This clonotype was counted between two and nine times. J is TRBJ2-1 and V is TRBV19, with D possibly being TRBD2 (6 bases). This CDR3 contains 15 residues. Germline V gene data show CDR1 as LNHDA and CDR2 as SQIVND (reference sequence). Trimming left V 3 bases short and J 10 bases short, with 19 bases between. CDR3 in DNA: TGTGCCAGTAGTATCTCCGGGGGAATACAACGAGAGCAGTTCTTC. This translates into CASSISGGIQREQFF.

The gene calls are TRBV20-1 and TRBJ1-1; D is undetermined. This CDR3 is built from 14 residues. Germline assignment: CDR1 DFQATT and CDR2 SNEGSKA (reference sequence). V was pared by 2 bases and J by 1 base, with 11 bases between. In DNA form, the CDR3 reads TGCAGTGCTAGATTCCAAGGCGCGAACACTGAAGCTTTCTTT. Protein sequence: CSARFQGANTEAFF.

There are many counts of this clonotype. The J gene is TRBJ2-7, the V gene TRBV7-9; D uncertain. This CDR3 region has 13 residues. The germline V gene encodes CDR1 SEHNR and CDR2 FQNEAQ (reference sequence). V was trimmed by 1 base and J by 7 bases, leaving 11 bases between them. The CDR3 loop reads CASSLGMAPEQYF. The CDR3 coding sequence is TGTGCCAGCAGCTTAGGGATGGCCCCGGAGCAGTACTTC.

In its sample, this clonotype was seen many times. For the CDR3, the DNA is TGTGCCAGCAGTCCGGCAGGGCCTAACCACGAGCAGTACTTC. Amino acid sequence: CASSPAGPNHEQYF. V gene TRBV28 combines with J gene TRBJ2-7; perhaps TRBD1 as D (5 bases). With 5 bases removed from V and 5 bases from J, the gap between germline ends came to 16 bases. This CDR3 contains 14 residues. Germline-derived CDR1 and CDR2 are MDHEN and SYDVKM.

There are a few counts of this clonotype. V usage is TRBV28 and J usage is TRBJ2-1; 12 nucleotides line up with TRBD2. The length of the CDR3 is 14 residues. V lost 4 bases, J lost 8 bases, and 3 bases stayed unmatched. In germline, CDR1 is MDHEN, CDR2 SYDVKM. The CDR3 is CASSSSGRAYEQFF. The CDR3 DNA is TGTGCCAGCAGTTCTAGCGGGAGGGCCTATGAGCAGTTCTTC. Based on the CDR3 plus reference TRBV28 and TRBJ2-1, the full variable domain is DVKVTQSSRYLVKRTGEKVFLECVQDMDHENMFWYRQDPGLGLRLIYFSYDVKMKEKGDIPEGYSVSREKKERFSLILESASTNQTSMYLCASSSSGRAYEQFFGPGTRLTVL.

This clonotype has ten or more counts. The chain has TRBV11-2 and TRBJ2-7; 8 bases align to TRBD2. Per the germline V gene, CDR1 is SGHAT and CDR2 is FQNNGV. The CDR3 is made up of 15 amino acids. The V segment lost 2 bases and the J segment 3 bases; nucleotides outside the gene matches: 6. Here the CDR3 DNA reads TGTGCCAGCAGCTTAAAAGCGGGAGCAAGCTACGAGCAGTACTTC. Translating it yields CASSLKAGASYEQYF.

The chain couples TRBV28 to TRBJ2-5; 11 bases fit TRBD2. The junction had 8 bases not matched to a gene; V was cut back by 3 bases and J by 5 bases. This CDR3 region has 16 residues. The germline gives CDR1 MDHEN, CDR2 SYDVKM. CDR3 DNA sequence: TGTGCCAGCAGTTTGAAACTAGCGGGAGAAGGGGAGACCCAGTACTTC. Its protein product is CASSLKLAGEGETQYF.

The chain uses TRBV14 and TRBJ2-7; tentatively, D is TRBD2 (6 bases). Trimming shortened V by 0 bases and J by 6 bases, and 12 bases separated the two germline ends. Per the germline V gene, CDR1 is SGHDN and CDR2 is FVKESK. The length of the CDR3 is 14 residues. Here the CDR3 reads CASSQDGRGSEQYF. In DNA form, the CDR3 reads TGTGCCAGCAGCCAAGACGGGAGAGGTTCCGAGCAGTACTTC.

This clonotype appeared a few times. This chain uses TRBV9 with TRBJ1-2; no firm D call. V lost 0 bases and J lost 5, with 5 bases in between. The CDR3 is 12 amino acids. In germline, CDR1 is SGDLS, CDR2 YYNGEE. The chain's CDR3 is CASSVARYGYTF. Here the CDR3 DNA reads TGTGCCAGCAGCGTAGCTCGGTATGGCTACACCTTC.

The sample holds one count of this clonotype. A much larger clone differs by one base, so this may be a read error. V and J are TRBV28 and TRBJ2-3; 10 nucleotides line up with TRBD2. From germline, CDR1 is MDHEN and CDR2 SYDVKM. The CDR3 has 15 amino acids. Here the CDR3 reads CAGSLLAGDLNTQYF. CDR3 DNA: TGTGCCGGCAGTCTGCTAGCGGGGGACTTAAATACGCAGTATTTT.

The table lists this clonotype with many counts. This chain joins TRBV30 and TRBJ2-7; 14 bases match TRBD2. This CDR3 comprises 15 residues. The V gene end was trimmed by 0 bases and the J gene end by 6 bases; junction bases not matched to a gene: 4. Germline V lookup: CDR1 GTSNPN, CDR2 SVGIG (reference sequence). The CDR3 is CAWSVGTSGRGEQYF. For the CDR3, the DNA is TGTGCCTGGAGTGTTGGGACTAGCGGGAGAGGCGAGCAGTACTTC.

This clonotype was counted ten times or more. J is TRBJ2-6 and V is TRBV4-3; D might be TRBD2 (6 bases). V was cut by 1 base and J by 1 base, with 11 bases left in between. Germline loops: CDR1 LGHNA, CDR2 YSLEER. The CDR3 has 17 amino acids. The CDR3 coding sequence is TGCGCCAGCAGCCAAGGCGGGATGCCTTCTGGGGCCAACGTCCTGACTTTC. This encodes CASSQGGMPSGANVLTF.

On this clonotype itself: A much bigger clone sits one base away, suggesting this may be a read error. The rearrangement joins TRBV5-1 to TRBJ2-7; no firm D call. The CDR3 length is 13 residues. Germline CDR1 SGHRS, CDR2 YFSETQ. The CDR3 DNA is TGCTCCAGCAGCGCACAAAATCGGCGAGAGCAGTACTTC. Encoded protein: CSSSAQNRREQYF.

This clonotype was observed at least ten times. The rearrangement joins TRBV6-1 to TRBJ1-1; D unclear. The V end was cut by 6 bases, the J end by 0 bases, with 14 bases between. This CDR3 spans 15 amino acids. Germline CDR1 reads MNHNS; CDR2 reads SASEGT. CDR3 nucleotide sequence: TGTGCCAGCAGATCCCATAGCGACATGAACACTGAAGCTTTCTTT. Residues: CASRSHSDMNTEAFF.